One sample yielded the 20 T cell receptor beta chains listed below, sequenced in a study of lymphopenia after photon versus proton radiotherapy. Clones were read by immunoSEQ multiplex PCR, and TCRdb kept only the in-frame ones, dropping some. The table includes roughly 63,000 clones, around 85% detected once. Sequencing used peripheral blood, obtained from a patient treated with proton-based radiotherapy. The receptors derive from a man in his sixties with pancreatic cancer.

This clone showed up just once. The V call is TRBV18, the J call TRBJ2-1, with 7 positions matching TRBD1. Germline lookup yields CDR1 KGHSH and CDR2 LQKENI. The V gene end was trimmed by 3 bases and the J gene end by 4 bases; junction bases not matched to a gene: 6. The CDR3 contains 15 residues. The CDR3: CASSPDRVRYNEQFF. CDR3 sequence (DNA): TGTGCCAGCTCACCTGACAGGGTAAGGTACAATGAGCAGTTCTTC.

This clone was seen a single time. At one end the junction does not follow the germline gene, possibly because of a read error. The V and J genes are TRBV20-1 and TRBJ2-1; 8 positions agree with TRBD2. Germline values: CDR1 DFQATT, CDR2 SNEGSKA (reference sequence). The CDR3 length is 10 residues. The CDR3 is CSAGTSKGIF. The CDR3 DNA reads TGCAGTGCAGGGACTAGTAAGGGGATCTTC.

This clone has a handful of counts. This chain connects TRBV30 to TRBJ1-5; TRBD1 might be the D (5 bases). The CDR3 is 14 amino acids. With 0 bases removed from V and 7 bases from J, the gap between germline ends came to 13 bases. Germline V gene lookup returns CDR1 GTSNPN and CDR2 SVGIG (reference sequence). Here the CDR3 reads CAWSVRQGRQPQHF. Written as DNA, the CDR3 is TGTGCCTGGAGTGTAAGGCAGGGAAGGCAGCCCCAGCATTTT.

This clone was counted a single time. The genes are TRBV13 and TRBJ2-5; D unclear. CDR3 length: 13 amino acids. Germline lookup yields CDR1 PRHDT and CDR2 FYEKMQ (reference sequence). With 2 bases removed from V and 4 bases from J, the gap between germline ends came to 8 bases. The CDR3 is CASSLSRAETQYF. CDR3 DNA sequence: TGTGCCAGCAGCTTATCGAGAGCAGAGACCCAGTACTTC.

This clone has just one count. The chain carries TRBV9 and TRBJ2-5; 9 bases line up with TRBD1. Losses at the gene ends were 4 bases for V and 4 bases for J; bases not matched to a gene: 14. This CDR3 contains 17 residues. Germline CDR1 SGDLS, CDR2 YYNGEE. The CDR3 nucleotides are TGTGCCAGCAGCTTCGGAAGGTGGGGACAGGGTGTAGAGACCCAGTACTTC. This sequence encodes CASSFGRWGQGVETQYF. The entire variable domain, with the rest obtained from reference TRBV9 and TRBJ2-5, is as follows: DSGVTQTPKHLITATGQRVTLRCSPRSGDLSVYWYQQSLDQGLQFLIQYYNGEERAKGNILERFSAQQFPDLHSELNLSSLELGDSALYFCASSFGRWGQGVETQYFGPGTRLLVL.

The chain combines TRBV5-5 with TRBJ2-5; TRBD1 matches at 7 bases. Per germline, CDR1 SGHKS and CDR2 YYEKEE (reference sequence). V shed 3 bases and J 2 bases; nucleotides not matched to a gene: 16. The CDR3 runs to 18 residues. CDR3 bases: TGTGCCAGCAGCTCAATATTCAAAGACAGGGTAACGCAAGAGACCCAGTACTTC. Its translation is CASSSIFKDRVTQETQYF.

V gene TRBV7-6 combines with J gene TRBJ1-1; TRBD1 aligns across 8 bases. The CDR3 extends over 17 amino acids. Germline CDR1 and CDR2: SGHVS and FNYEAQ. V shed 4 bases and J 1 base; nucleotides not matched to a gene: 11. CDR3 sequence (DNA): TGTGCCAGCAGCTCGTCAGGGGGCGCTTTAGGGAACACTGAAGCTTTCTTT. It codes for CASSSSGGALGNTEAFF. Full variable domain (missing parts from reference TRBV7-6 and TRBJ1-1): GAGVSQSPRYKVTKRGQDVALRCDPISGHVSLYWYRQALGQGPEFLTYFNYEAQQDKSGLPNDRFSAERPEGSISTLTIQRTEQRDSAMYRCASSSSGGALGNTEAFFGQGTRLTVV.

The rearrangement links TRBV9 to TRBJ2-7, with 7 positions matching TRBD2. Germline loops: CDR1 SGDLS, CDR2 YYNGEE. The CDR3 runs to 16 residues. With V trimmed by 4 bases and J by 6 bases, 16 bases remained unmatched. In DNA form, the CDR3 reads TGTGCCAGCAGCACCGGGGGGAGAAGCAGGGTTGGCGAGCAGTACTTC. Amino acid sequence: CASSTGGRSRVGEQYF.

This rearrangement joins TRBV19 to TRBJ2-2; 7 bases align to TRBD2. Trimming removed 4 bases from V and 6 bases from J; junction bases left unmatched: 8. Per the germline V gene, CDR1 is LNHDA and CDR2 is SQIVND (reference sequence). This CDR3 is 15 amino acids long. The CDR3 spells CASSKWEGQSGELFF. CDR3 DNA sequence: TGTGCCAGTAGTAAGTGGGAGGGCCAATCCGGGGAGCTGTTTTTT.

This chain uses TRBV15 with TRBJ1-5, with 7 bases aligning to TRBD1. Germline V CDR1 and CDR2: LNHNV, YYDKDF (reference sequence). CDR3 length: 17 residues. V shed 1 base and J 4 bases; nucleotides not matched to a gene: 10. The CDR3 reads CATSRGRQGIWNQPQHF. In DNA, the CDR3 is TGTGCCACCAGCAGAGGACGACAGGGAATATGGAATCAGCCCCAGCATTTT. Supplemented by reference TRBV15 and TRBJ1-5, the full variable domain reads DAMVIQNPRYQVTQFGKPVTLSCSQTLNHNVMYWYQQKSSQAPKLLFHYYDKDFNNEADTPDNFQSRRPNTSFCFLDIRSPGLGDTAMYLCATSRGRQGIWNQPQHFGDGTRLSIL.

The J gene is TRBJ2-3, the V gene TRBV5-1, with D uncertain. Germline loops: CDR1 SGHRS, CDR2 YFSETQ. The CDR3 is 14 residues long. The V and J ends lost 0 bases and 6 bases respectively, with 11 bases between them. This chain's CDR3 is CASSLGRSGDTQYF. CDR3 bases: TGCGCCAGCAGCTTGGGGCGATCCGGGGATACGCAGTATTTT.

This clone is a singleton in its sample. This chain links TRBV28 with TRBJ1-2; D is possibly TRBD1 (5 bases). The CDR3 totals 12 residues. Germline V gene data show CDR1 as MDHEN and CDR2 as SYDVKM. Trimming removed 7 bases from V and 8 bases from J, with 14 bases in between. CDR3 bases: TGTGCCAGCAAAAGGCAGGGAGGGGGCTACACCTTC. Protein sequence: CASKRQGGGYTF.

This rearrangement joins TRBV6-5 to TRBJ2-7; 8 nucleotides line up with TRBD1. Germline lookup yields CDR1 MNHEY and CDR2 SVGAGI. With 6 bases clipped from V and 0 bases from J, the junction kept 4 bases outside the gene matches. The CDR3 loop spans 14 amino acids. The CDR3, as DNA: TGTGCCAGCAGGAGGACAGGGCTCTCCTACGAGCAGTACTTC. Protein: CASRRTGLSYEQYF.

The rearrangement uses TRBV5-3 and TRBJ2-2, with D possibly being TRBD2 (5 bases). TRBV5-3 carries the ORF label, with uncertain function. The CDR3 runs 16 residues. V was pared by 4 bases and J by 2 bases, with 15 bases between. CDR3 coding DNA: TGTGCCAGAAGCCGCACCCAGCGGCACAACACCGGGGAGCTGTTTTTT. This encodes CARSRTQRHNTGELFF.

The chain links TRBV6-1 to TRBJ1-4, with a possible D match to TRBD1 (6 bases). V was trimmed by 1 base and J by 5 bases, leaving 11 bases between them. This CDR3 is built from 15 residues. CDR1 is MNHNS, CDR2 SASEGT, per germline. The CDR3 coding sequence is TGTGCCAGCAGTGAAGGATGGGGGCTAAATGAAAAACTGTTTTTT. Protein: CASSEGWGLNEKLFF.

This chain uses TRBV5-4 with TRBJ2-7; 7 nucleotides agree with TRBD1. This CDR3 is 13 amino acids long. V dropped 4 bases and J dropped 2; count of bases not matched to a gene: 3. The germline V gene encodes CDR1 SGHNT and CDR2 YYREEE (reference sequence). This CDR3 is CASSRDSTYEQYF. In DNA, the CDR3 is TGTGCCAGCAGCCGGGACAGCACCTACGAGCAGTACTTC. The complete variable domain, with remaining parts taken from reference TRBV5-4 and TRBJ2-7, reads ETGVTQSPTHLIKTRGQQVTLRCSSQSGHNTVSWYQQALGQGPQFIFQYYREEENGRGNFPPRFSGLQFPNYSSELNVNALELDDSALYLCASSRDSTYEQYFGPGTRLTVT.

This clone has a single count. The chain couples TRBV28 to TRBJ1-1; D perhaps matches TRBD1 (6 bases). From germline, CDR1 is MDHEN and CDR2 SYDVKM. CDR3 length: 13 amino acids. Trimming took off 2 bases at V and 6 bases at J, with 10 bases between the two ends. The CDR3 region is CASSLRGTSEAFF. The CDR3 bases are TGTGCCAGCAGTTTAAGGGGGACCTCTGAAGCTTTCTTT.

The chain has TRBV11-1 and TRBJ2-2, with 7 positions matching TRBD1. Germline CDR1 and CDR2: SGHAT and FQDESV (reference sequence). J was trimmed by 7 bases and V by 3 bases; bases with no gene match: 8. This CDR3 contains 15 residues. This CDR3 is CASSFGQAWGGELFF. In DNA, the CDR3 is TGTGCCAGCAGCTTCGGACAGGCGTGGGGCGGGGAGCTGTTTTTT.

V gene TRBV7-6 combines with J gene TRBJ1-3, with D possibly matching TRBD1 (6 bases). This CDR3 has 16 residues. Germline CDR1 and CDR2: SGHVS and FNYEAQ. V was shortened by 0 bases and J by 4 bases, with 13 bases between the two germline ends. CDR3 bases: TGTGCCAGCAGCTTAGCGAGCTCGGGGGGCGGAAACACCATATATTTT. Protein: CASSLASSGGGNTIYF.

This clone was seen once. The CDR3: CASSPRVPGGAGTGELFF. In nucleotides, the CDR3 is TGCGCCAGCAGCCCGAGGGTTCCAGGGGGCGCCGGGACCGGGGAGCTGTTTTTT. V gene TRBV5-1 combines with J gene TRBJ2-2; 8 bases fit TRBD1. V trimming: 4 bases; J trimming: 5 bases; junction bases outside the gene matches: 16. Germline CDR1 is SGHRS and CDR2 is YFSETQ. The CDR3 is 18 amino acids.